These 8 T cell receptor beta chains originate from one sample sequenced in a study of blood T cell repertoires in COVID-19. Assay used: immunoSEQ multiplex PCR; TCRdb lists only in-frame clones, some missing. This table has over 110,000 clones, approximately 84% appearing once. The source material was PBMCs or T cells enriched from blood (not recorded which). Receptors were obtained from a man aged 40-50 years with acute COVID-19.

The rearrangement uses TRBV14 and TRBJ2-7, with 8 bases fitting TRBD1. The germline V gene has CDR1 SGHDN and CDR2 FVKESK. The CDR3 sequence is 15 residues long. Trimming took 1 base from V and 2 from J; bases not matched to a gene: 4. The CDR3 reads CASSQGQGRTYEQYF. The CDR3 region has the DNA TGTGCCAGCAGCCAAGGACAGGGGAGGACCTACGAGCAGTACTTC.

The chain recombines TRBV6-5 with TRBJ2-1, with D perhaps matching TRBD1 (6 bases). The CDR3 loop spans 14 amino acids. Germline V gene sequence: CDR1 MNHEY, CDR2 SVGAGI. V was pared by 5 bases and J by 6 bases, with 14 bases between. The CDR3 DNA follows: TGTGCCAGCAGTAAGCCCGGGACAATCAATGAGCAGTTCTTC. This sequence encodes CASSKPGTINEQFF.

The chain combines TRBV7-2 with TRBJ2-2; D may be TRBD2 (7 bases). Germline V lookup: CDR1 SGHTA, CDR2 FQGNSA. The length of the CDR3 is 14 residues. The V and J ends lost 1 base and 11 bases respectively, with 14 bases between them. CDR3 loop: CASSLERGGGELFF. In nucleotides, the CDR3 is TGTGCCAGCAGCTTAGAGCGCGGGGGCGGCGAGCTGTTTTTT. Variable domain in full (rest from reference TRBV7-2 and TRBJ2-2): GAGVSQSPSNKVTEKGKDVELRCDPISGHTALYWYRQSLGQGLEFLIYFQGNSAPDKSGLPSDRFSAERTGGSVSTLTIQRTQQEDSAVYLCASSLERGGGELFFGEGSRLTVL.

V usage is TRBV5-1 and J usage is TRBJ2-2, with 10 positions matching TRBD1. J gave up 4 bases and V 0 bases, and 3 bases lay outside the gene matches. In germline, CDR1 is SGHRS, CDR2 YFSETQ. The CDR3 is 16 amino acids. The CDR3 DNA reads TGCGCCAGCAGCTTGGAGGGACAGGGGTCCACCGGGGAGCTGTTTTTT. Translation: CASSLEGQGSTGELFF.

This clone has a single count. Here the CDR3 reads CASRGTVSGANVLTF. CDR3 nucleotide sequence: TGTGCCAGCCGTGGGACAGTGTCTGGGGCCAACGTCCTGACTTTC. The chain joins TRBV28 to TRBJ2-6, with 7 bases aligning to TRBD1. This CDR3 has 15 amino acids. V lost 8 bases, J lost 1 base, and 5 bases stayed unmatched. Germline loops: CDR1 MDHEN, CDR2 SYDVKM.

This chain joins TRBV6-6 and TRBJ1-2; 7 positions match TRBD1. The CDR3 is 15 amino acids. Germline CDR1 reads MNHNY; CDR2 reads SVGAGI (reference sequence). Unmatched junction bases numbered 9, after V lost 2 bases and J lost 6 bases. Written as DNA, the CDR3 is TGTGCCAGCAGTTACGAGGCCAGCAGGGGGGATGGCTACACCTTC. It yields the protein CASSYEASRGDGYTF.

This chain joins TRBV2 and TRBJ2-1; 10 nucleotides align to TRBD1. The trim removed 7 bases at V and 7 bases at J, leaving 7 bases unmatched. The CDR3 runs 14 residues. Germline assignment: CDR1 SNHLY and CDR2 FYNNEI. CDR3 sequence: CASTGTGVWNEQFF. In nucleotides, the CDR3 is TGTGCCAGCACCGGGACAGGGGTCTGGAATGAGCAGTTCTTC.

Turning to this clone: The sample contains more than one DNA sequence encoding this CDR3. V and J are TRBV10-3 and TRBJ2-2, with a weak D call TRBD1 (6 bases). The V end lost 3 bases, the J end lost 3 bases, and 20 bases lay between the germline ends. The CDR3 runs 18 residues. CDR1 and CDR2 (germline): ENHRY, SYGVKD. The CDR3 here is CAISEYVETGRDTGELFF. CDR3 nucleotide sequence: TGTGCCATCAGTGAATATGTCGAGACAGGAAGAGACACCGGGGAGCTGTTTTTT.